This record covers a single T cell receptor (beta chain). Its antigen is currently unknown. Deletions cut 4 bases from V and 7 bases from J, with 13 bases between. Germline values: CDR1 KGHDR, CDR2 SFDVKD. The CDR3 length is 14 residues. The record originates from a study of T cell responses to AZD1222 COVID-19 vaccine. In the study overall: Pooling covered second doses at about 4 or about 12 weeks. Findings of the study overall: Every sample of the repertoires postdated the peak T cell response. After two AZD1222 doses, spike-specific TCR breadth and depth rose versus day 0.

The method was immunoSEQ multiplex PCR; TCRdb's version includes in-frame clones alone and lacks a portion of them. The sample includes approximately 140,000 clones, 90% of them seen just once. The sample here was peripheral blood, taken on day 0 of AZD1222 vaccination. The source of this sequence is an adult in good health. The V and J genes are TRBV24-1 and TRBJ2-1; D is perhaps TRBD1 (5 bases). The CDR3 region is CATSEKTVTNEQFF. In nucleotides, the CDR3 is TGTGCCACCAGTGAGAAGACAGTTACGAATGAGCAGTTCTTC.